This T cell receptor beta chain was documented in a study of T cells after yellow fever vaccination. Study outcomes and limitations: At 95% to 98% for CD4 and 70% to 90% for CD8, most primary-vaccination clones showed up again after the booster.

Germline V gene sequence: CDR1 SGHRS, CDR2 YFSETQ. This CDR3 comprises 13 residues. Trimming stripped 7 bases from V and 4 bases from J, with 14 bases between. TCRdb used MiXCR to reprocess the 5' RACE reads, holding one entry per CDR3 protein. The table lists about 130,000 distinct CDR3 sequences, 6% to 8% of them singletons. This clonotype was detected ten times or more. Antigen unknown. The sample in question was CD4+ T cells sorted from PBMCs, obtained 9 to 11 days after the first yellow fever vaccination. This clonotype was sampled from a man aged 18-30 years who received the YFV17D yellow fever vaccine. The chain has TRBV5-1 and TRBJ1-2, with D tentatively TRBD1 (5 bases). This CDR3 reads CASARLGGYGYTF. The CDR3 bases are TGCGCCAGCGCCCGTCTCGGGGGCTATGGCTACACCTTC.